A selection of T cell receptor beta chains follows, all from one sample in a study of shared clonotypes between healthy human individuals. Profiled with immunoSEQ multiplex PCR; TCRdb holds only in-frame clones, not every one. The table has around 2.5 million clones, 90% to 95% seen once. Sequencing input: naive CD4+ T cells from PBMCs. The receptor source for this set is a man between 18 and 35 years old in good health. Some clones in this sample may be carry-over from other donors' samples. The CDR3 runs from the conserved cysteine through the conserved F or W. Fields, in order: CDR3 DNA, CDR3 protein, D gene, clone size, V gene, J gene. D genes are given only for firm matches. Clone size is shown for a subset of rows, as once, few, many or a class of expanded clone.

CDR3nt: TGCGCCAGCAGCCTTCTGGGGGTAGAAACTGAAGCTTTCTTT
CDR3aa: CASSLLGVETEAFF
d_gene: .
abundance: once
v_gene: TRBV5-1
j_gene: TRBJ1-1

CDR3nt: TGCAGCGTGACAGGGGGCTTGGAGACCCAGTACTTC
CDR3aa: CSVTGGLETQYF
d_gene: TRBD1
abundance: .
v_gene: TRBV29-1
j_gene: TRBJ2-5

CDR3nt: TGTGCCAGCAGCCCCCCCGGAACGGAACGGGGACAAGAGACCCAGTACTTC
CDR3aa: CASSPPGTERGQETQYF
d_gene: .
abundance: .
v_gene: TRBV4-2
j_gene: TRBJ2-5

CDR3nt: TGCGCCAGCAGGGACACAACCAGGAACACCGGGGAGCTGTTTTTT
CDR3aa: CASRDTTRNTGELFF
d_gene: .
abundance: .
v_gene: TRBV10-1
j_gene: TRBJ2-2

CDR3nt: TGCAGCGTTGAAGAACAGGGCACGGCTTTCTTT
CDR3aa: CSVEEQGTAFF
d_gene: .
abundance: .
v_gene: TRBV29-1
j_gene: TRBJ1-1

CDR3nt: TGTGCCAGCAGAACCCCCGGGGCCTACGAGCAGTACTTC
CDR3aa: CASRTPGAYEQYF
d_gene: .
abundance: .
v_gene: TRBV28
j_gene: TRBJ2-7

CDR3nt: TGTGCCAGCACCCCAGGGAGGCTGAACACTGAAGCTTTCTTT
CDR3aa: CASTPGRLNTEAFF
d_gene: .
abundance: .
v_gene: TRBV6-5
j_gene: TRBJ1-1

CDR3nt: TGTGCCAGCAGCTCGGGACAGGGGAAAAACATTCAGTACTTC
CDR3aa: CASSSGQGKNIQYF
d_gene: TRBD1
abundance: .
v_gene: TRBV9
j_gene: TRBJ2-4

CDR3nt: TGCGCCAGCAGCTCTTTCGAGGGCTACGAGCAGTACTTC
CDR3aa: CASSSFEGYEQYF
d_gene: .
abundance: .
v_gene: TRBV5-1
j_gene: TRBJ2-7

CDR3nt: TGTGCCAGTAGCCCCGACAGGGGGACAGGCAATCAGCCCCAGCATTTT
CDR3aa: CASSPDRGTGNQPQHF
d_gene: TRBD1
abundance: .
v_gene: TRBV19
j_gene: TRBJ1-5

CDR3nt: TGTGCCAGCAGCTTAAAGAGGCCCGGGGCTAGCGGACGCACAGATACGCAGTATTTT
CDR3aa: CASSLKRPGASGRTDTQYF
d_gene: TRBD2
abundance: .
v_gene: TRBV7-8
j_gene: TRBJ2-3

CDR3nt: TGCGCCAGCAGCCGTGACTGGAACACTGAAGCTTTCTTT
CDR3aa: CASSRDWNTEAFF
d_gene: .
abundance: .
v_gene: TRBV5-1
j_gene: TRBJ1-1

CDR3nt: TGCGCCAGCAGCTTGGGCACAGGGGGCGATTACTACAATGAGCAGTTCTTC
CDR3aa: CASSLGTGGDYYNEQFF
d_gene: TRBD1
abundance: .
v_gene: TRBV5-1
j_gene: TRBJ2-1

CDR3nt: TGTGCCAGCAGGCGCTCACAGGGGTTCCGTGACGAGCAGTACTTC
CDR3aa: CASRRSQGFRDEQYF
d_gene: TRBD1
abundance: .
v_gene: TRBV28
j_gene: TRBJ2-7

CDR3nt: TGTGCCAGCAGCTTAGAAGGGGCTAGCGGATTCATTGAGCAGTTCTTC
CDR3aa: CASSLEGASGFIEQFF
d_gene: TRBD2
abundance: .
v_gene: TRBV7-9
j_gene: TRBJ2-1

CDR3nt: TGCGCCAGCAGCTTGAACACAGAAACCTACGAGCAGTACTTC
CDR3aa: CASSLNTETYEQYF
d_gene: .
abundance: .
v_gene: TRBV5-1
j_gene: TRBJ2-7

CDR3nt: TGTGCCAGCAGTCCCACCGGACCCCCAGAGACCCAGTACTTC
CDR3aa: CASSPTGPPETQYF
d_gene: .
abundance: .
v_gene: TRBV7-3
j_gene: TRBJ2-5

CDR3nt: TGTGCCAGCAGCCAGGAGATCGAACAGCCCCAGCATTTT
CDR3aa: CASSQEIEQPQHF
d_gene: .
abundance: .
v_gene: TRBV7-2
j_gene: TRBJ1-5

CDR3nt: TGTGCCAGCAGCTTAAGAGGTGTCCTTTTTGAGCAGTTCTTC
CDR3aa: CASSLRGVLFEQFF
d_gene: .
abundance: .
v_gene: TRBV11-1
j_gene: TRBJ2-1

CDR3nt: TGCGCCAGCAGCAAGGGGGAAGCAGGGGGTTTCACCCAGTACTTC
CDR3aa: CASSKGEAGGFTQYF
d_gene: TRBD1
abundance: .
v_gene: TRBV4-1
j_gene: TRBJ2-5

CDR3nt: TGCGCCAGCAGCTTGTCTGGGGCTGGAAACACCATATATTTT
CDR3aa: CASSLSGAGNTIYF
d_gene: .
abundance: .
v_gene: TRBV5-1
j_gene: TRBJ1-3

CDR3nt: TGCGCCAGCAGCTTACAACAGGGAGGGGTGTGGGAGACCCAGTACTTC
CDR3aa: CASSLQQGGVWETQYF
d_gene: .
abundance: .
v_gene: TRBV5-1
j_gene: TRBJ2-5

CDR3nt: TGTGCCAGCTCACCACCGGGGCGGGTCGGTCAGCCCCAGCATTTT
CDR3aa: CASSPPGRVGQPQHF
d_gene: .
abundance: .
v_gene: TRBV18
j_gene: TRBJ1-5

CDR3nt: TGTGCCAGCTCACCACCGGCTAGAAGCACAGATACGCAGTATTTT
CDR3aa: CASSPPARSTDTQYF
d_gene: .
abundance: .
v_gene: TRBV18
j_gene: TRBJ2-3

CDR3nt: TGTGCCAGTAGTATCGGCGGAAACCTCTACAATGAGCAGTTCTTC
CDR3aa: CASSIGGNLYNEQFF
d_gene: .
abundance: .
v_gene: TRBV19
j_gene: TRBJ2-1